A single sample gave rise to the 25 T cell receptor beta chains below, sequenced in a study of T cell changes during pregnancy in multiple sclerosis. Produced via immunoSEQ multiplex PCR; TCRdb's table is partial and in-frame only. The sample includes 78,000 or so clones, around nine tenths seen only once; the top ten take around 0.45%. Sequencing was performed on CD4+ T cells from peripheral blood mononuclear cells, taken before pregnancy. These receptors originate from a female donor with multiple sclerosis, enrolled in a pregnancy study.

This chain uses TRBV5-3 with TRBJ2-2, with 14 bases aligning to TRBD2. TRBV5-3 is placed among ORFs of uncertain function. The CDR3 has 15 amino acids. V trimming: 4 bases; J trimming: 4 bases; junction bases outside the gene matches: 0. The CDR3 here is CARSGTSGSTGELFF. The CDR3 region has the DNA TGTGCCAGAAGCGGGACTAGCGGGAGCACCGGGGAGCTGTTTTTT.

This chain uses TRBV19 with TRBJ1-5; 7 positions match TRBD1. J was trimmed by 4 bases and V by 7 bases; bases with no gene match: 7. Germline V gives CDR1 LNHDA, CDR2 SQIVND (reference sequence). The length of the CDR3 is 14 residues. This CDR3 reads CASNSGGGNQPQHF. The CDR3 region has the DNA TGTGCCAGTAACTCAGGGGGAGGAAATCAGCCCCAGCATTTT.

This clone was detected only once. The CDR3 nucleotides read TGTGCCAGCAGCTTAGATGGTGCCAGGGGGCAGCCCCAGCATTTT. Residues: CASSLDGARGQPQHF. The chain recombines TRBV11-2 with TRBJ1-5; 7 positions match TRBD1. J gave up 7 bases and V 0 bases, and 6 bases lay outside the gene matches. The CDR3 spans 15 residues. Germline assignment: CDR1 SGHAT and CDR2 FQNNGV.

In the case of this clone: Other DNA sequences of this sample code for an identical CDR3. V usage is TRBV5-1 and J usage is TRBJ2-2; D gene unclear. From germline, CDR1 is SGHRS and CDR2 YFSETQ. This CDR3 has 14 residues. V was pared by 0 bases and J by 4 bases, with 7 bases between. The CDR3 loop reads CASSLVAGTGELFF. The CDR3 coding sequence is TGCGCCAGCAGCTTGGTGGCAGGCACCGGGGAGCTGTTTTTT. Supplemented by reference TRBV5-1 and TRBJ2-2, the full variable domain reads KAGVTQTPRYLIKTRGQQVTLSCSPISGHRSVSWYQQTPGQGLQFLFEYFSETQRNKGNFPGRFSGRQFSNSRSEMNVSTLELGDSALYLCASSLVAGTGELFFGEGSRLTVL.

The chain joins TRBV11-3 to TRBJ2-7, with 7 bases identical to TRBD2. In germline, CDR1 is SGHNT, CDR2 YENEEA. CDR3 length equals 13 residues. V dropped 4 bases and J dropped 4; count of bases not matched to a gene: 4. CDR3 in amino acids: CASSYRGGYEQYF. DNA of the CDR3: TGTGCCAGCAGCTACCGCGGGGGTTACGAGCAGTACTTC. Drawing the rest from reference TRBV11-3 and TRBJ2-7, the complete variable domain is EAGVVQSPRYKIIEKKQPVAFWCNPISGHNTLYWYLQNLGQGPELLIRYENEEAVDDSQLPKDRFSAERLKGVDSTLKIQPAELGDSAVYLCASSYRGGYEQYFGPGTRLTVT.

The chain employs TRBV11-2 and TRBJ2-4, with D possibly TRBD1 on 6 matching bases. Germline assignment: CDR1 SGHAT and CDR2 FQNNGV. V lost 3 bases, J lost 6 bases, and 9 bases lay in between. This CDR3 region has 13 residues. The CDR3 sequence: CASSLAGANIQYF. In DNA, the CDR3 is TGTGCCAGCAGCTTGGCAGGGGCAAACATTCAGTACTTC.

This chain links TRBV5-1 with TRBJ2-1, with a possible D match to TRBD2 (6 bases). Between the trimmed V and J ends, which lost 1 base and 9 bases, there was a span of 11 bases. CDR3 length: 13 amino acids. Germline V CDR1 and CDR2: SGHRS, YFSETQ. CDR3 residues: CASSLSGGREQFF. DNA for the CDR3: TGCGCCAGCAGCTTGTCCGGGGGTCGTGAGCAGTTCTTC. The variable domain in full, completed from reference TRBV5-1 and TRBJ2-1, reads KAGVTQTPRYLIKTRGQQVTLSCSPISGHRSVSWYQQTPGQGLQFLFEYFSETQRNKGNFPGRFSGRQFSNSRSEMNVSTLELGDSALYLCASSLSGGREQFFGPGTRLTVL.

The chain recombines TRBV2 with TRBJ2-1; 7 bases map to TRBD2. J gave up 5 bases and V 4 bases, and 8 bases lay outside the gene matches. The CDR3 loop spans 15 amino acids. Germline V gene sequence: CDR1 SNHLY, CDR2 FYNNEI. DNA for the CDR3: TGTGCCAGCAGTGTAAGGTGGGGGGGGGACAATGAGCAGTTCTTC. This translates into CASSVRWGGDNEQFF.

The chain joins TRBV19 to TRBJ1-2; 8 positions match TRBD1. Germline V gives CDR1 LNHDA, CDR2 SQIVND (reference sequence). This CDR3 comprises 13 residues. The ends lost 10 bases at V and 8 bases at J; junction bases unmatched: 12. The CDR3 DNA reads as TGTGCCATCCAACAGGGGGAGGTGGACGGCTACACCTTC. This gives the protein CAIQQGEVDGYTF.

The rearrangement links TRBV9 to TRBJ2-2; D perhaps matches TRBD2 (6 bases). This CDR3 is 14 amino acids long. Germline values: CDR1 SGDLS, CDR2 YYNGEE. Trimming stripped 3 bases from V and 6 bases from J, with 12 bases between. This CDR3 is CASSAREYPGELFF. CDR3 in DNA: TGTGCCAGCAGCGCCCGGGAGTACCCCGGGGAGCTGTTTTTT.

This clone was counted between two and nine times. CDR3 bases: TGTGCCAGCCAGCAGGGAGAGACCCAGTACTTC. This codes for CASQQGETQYF. V usage is TRBV2 and J usage is TRBJ2-5; D is perhaps TRBD1 (5 bases). CDR3 size: 11 residues. Trimming removed 8 bases at V and 4 bases at J, with 8 bases between. Germline CDR1 and CDR2: SNHLY and FYNNEI.

The DNA of the CDR3 is TGTGCCAGCAGCCCCTCGATAGGGGCTAATCAGCCCCAGCATTTT. Encoded protein: CASSPSIGANQPQHF. The rearrangement joins TRBV28 to TRBJ1-5, with a possible D match to TRBD1 (5 bases). Trimming took off 6 bases at V and 4 bases at J, with 16 bases between the two ends. The CDR3 loop spans 15 amino acids. Germline V CDR1 and CDR2: MDHEN, SYDVKM.

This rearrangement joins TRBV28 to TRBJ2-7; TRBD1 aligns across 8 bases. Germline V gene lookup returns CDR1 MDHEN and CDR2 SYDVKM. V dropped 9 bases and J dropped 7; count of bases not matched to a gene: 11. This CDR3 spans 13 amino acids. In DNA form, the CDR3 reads TGTGCCAGTACCGGGACAGGCGTCGGGGAGCAGTACTTC. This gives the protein CASTGTGVGEQYF.

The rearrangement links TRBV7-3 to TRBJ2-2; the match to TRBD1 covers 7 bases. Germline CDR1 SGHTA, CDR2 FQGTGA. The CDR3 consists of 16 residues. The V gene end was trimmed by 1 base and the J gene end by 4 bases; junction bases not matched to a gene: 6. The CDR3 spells CASSLKGGGGTGELFF. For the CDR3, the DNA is TGTGCCAGCAGCTTAAAAGGGGGCGGCGGCACCGGGGAGCTGTTTTTT.

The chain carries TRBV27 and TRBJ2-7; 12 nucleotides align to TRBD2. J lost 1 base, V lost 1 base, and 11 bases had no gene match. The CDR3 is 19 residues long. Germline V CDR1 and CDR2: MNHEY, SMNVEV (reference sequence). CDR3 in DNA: TGTGCCAGCAGTTTATACGCTAGCGGGGGGGCTTTCCAGTCCTACGAGCAGTACTTC. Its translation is CASSLYASGGAFQSYEQYF.

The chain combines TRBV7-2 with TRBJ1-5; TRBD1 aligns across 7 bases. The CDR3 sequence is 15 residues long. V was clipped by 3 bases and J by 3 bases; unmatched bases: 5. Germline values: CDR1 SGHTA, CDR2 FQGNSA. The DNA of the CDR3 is TGTGCCAGCAGCTTTGGTGACAGGGTCAATCAGCCCCAGCATTTT. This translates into CASSFGDRVNQPQHF.

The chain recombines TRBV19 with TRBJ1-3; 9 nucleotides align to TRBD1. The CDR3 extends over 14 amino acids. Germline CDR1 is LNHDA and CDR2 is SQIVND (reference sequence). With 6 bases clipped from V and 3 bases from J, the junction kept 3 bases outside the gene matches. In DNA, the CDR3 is TGTGCCAGTAGACAGGGGGCCATTGGAAACACCATATATTTT. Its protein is CASRQGAIGNTIYF.

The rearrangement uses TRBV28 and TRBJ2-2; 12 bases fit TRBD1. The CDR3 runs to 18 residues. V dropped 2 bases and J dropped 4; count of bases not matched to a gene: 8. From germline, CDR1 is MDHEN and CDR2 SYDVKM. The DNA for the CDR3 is TGTGCCAGCAGTTTACCGGGACAGGGGGCGCGAGGCACCGGGGAGCTGTTTTTT. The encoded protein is CASSLPGQGARGTGELFF.

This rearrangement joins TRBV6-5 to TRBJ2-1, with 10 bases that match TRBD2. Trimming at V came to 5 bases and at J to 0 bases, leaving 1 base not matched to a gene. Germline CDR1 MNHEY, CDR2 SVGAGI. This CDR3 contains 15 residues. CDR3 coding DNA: TGTGCCAGCAGTCCTAGCGGGAGCTCCTACAATGAGCAGTTCTTC. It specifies CASSPSGSSYNEQFF.

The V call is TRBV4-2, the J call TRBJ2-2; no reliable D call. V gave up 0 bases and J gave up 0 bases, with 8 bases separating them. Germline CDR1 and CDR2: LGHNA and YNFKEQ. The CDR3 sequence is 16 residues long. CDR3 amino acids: CASSQDQRPNTGELFF. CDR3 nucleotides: TGTGCCAGCAGCCAAGATCAGCGTCCGAACACCGGGGAGCTGTTTTTT.

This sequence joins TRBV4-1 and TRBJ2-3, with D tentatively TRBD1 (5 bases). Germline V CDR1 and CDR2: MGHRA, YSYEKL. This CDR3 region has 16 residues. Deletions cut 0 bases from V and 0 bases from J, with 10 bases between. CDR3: CASSQDGQGSTDTQYF. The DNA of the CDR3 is TGCGCCAGCAGCCAAGATGGGCAGGGTAGCACAGATACGCAGTATTTT.

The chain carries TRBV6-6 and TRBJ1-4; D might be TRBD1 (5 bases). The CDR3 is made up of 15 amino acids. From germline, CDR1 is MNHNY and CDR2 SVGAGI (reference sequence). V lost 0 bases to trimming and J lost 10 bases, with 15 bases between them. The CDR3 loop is CASSYSLDIRRKLFF. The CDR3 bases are TGTGCCAGCAGTTACTCGTTGGACATACGGCGAAAACTGTTTTTT.

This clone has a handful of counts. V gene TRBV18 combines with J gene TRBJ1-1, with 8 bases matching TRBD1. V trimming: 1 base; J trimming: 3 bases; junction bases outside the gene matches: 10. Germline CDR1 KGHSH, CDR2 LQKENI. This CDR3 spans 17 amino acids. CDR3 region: CASSPLGQAFRDTEAFF. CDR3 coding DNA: TGTGCCAGCTCACCACTGGGACAGGCCTTTAGGGACACTGAAGCTTTCTTT.

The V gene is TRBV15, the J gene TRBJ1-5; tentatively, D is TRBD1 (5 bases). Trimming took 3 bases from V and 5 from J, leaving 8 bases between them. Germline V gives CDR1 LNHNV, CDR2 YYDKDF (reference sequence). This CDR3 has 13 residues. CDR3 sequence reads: CATSRTEYQPQHF. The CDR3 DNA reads TGTGCCACCAGCAGGACAGAGTATCAGCCCCAGCATTTT.

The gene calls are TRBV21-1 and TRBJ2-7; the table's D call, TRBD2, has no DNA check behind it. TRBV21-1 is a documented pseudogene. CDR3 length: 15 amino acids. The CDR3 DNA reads TGTGCCAGCAGCAAAGATGGTAGCGGGAGAGGGGAGCAGTACTTC. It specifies CASSKDGSGRGEQYF.